Each of the 13 T cell receptor beta chains below was sequenced from the same sample in a study of T cells in Graves' hyperthyroidism and ophthalmopathy. RNA transcripts gave rise to amplified TCR beta CDR3 regions. HTBI primers were employed in a first-round RT-PCR of the TCR CDR3. In TCRdb, the multiplex PCR reads were re-called with MiXCR into one record per CDR3 protein. The sample yields hundreds of thousands of distinct CDR3 sequences, around 15% seen once. Specimen: blood. These receptors all come from a woman in her forties or fifties with Graves' ophthalmopathy.

V is TRBV6-2 or TRBV6-3 and J is TRBJ2-4, with D tentatively TRBD2 (6 bases). The V and J ends lost 6 bases and 7 bases respectively, with 16 bases between them. In germline, CDR1 is MNHEY, CDR2 SVGEGT. The CDR3 length is 14 residues. For the CDR3, the DNA is TGTGCCAGCAGCCGAGTTAGCGGTCAGAACATTCAGTACTTC. It yields the protein CASSRVSGQNIQYF.

The CDR3 region is CASSLGTSGIGEQYF. Written as DNA, the CDR3 is TGTGCCAGCTCACTTGGGACTAGCGGGATTGGAGAGCAGTACTTC. This chain joins TRBV18 and TRBJ2-7; 13 bases are shared with TRBD2. Germline values: CDR1 KGHSH, CDR2 LQKENI. The J segment lost 7 bases and the V segment lost 4 bases, leaving 7 bases of the junction unmatched. This CDR3 has 15 residues.

This clonotype occurred many times. The chain carries TRBV30 and TRBJ1-6; D remains unclear. There are 14 residues in the CDR3. V was clipped by 0 bases and J by 7 bases, with 10 bases between them. Germline V CDR1 and CDR2: GTSNPN, SVGIG (reference sequence). The CDR3 spells CAWSVRRENSPLHF. Written as DNA, the CDR3 is TGTGCCTGGAGTGTACGGCGCGAAAATTCACCCCTCCACTTT.

The table lists this clonotype with many counts. The chain links TRBV7-2 to TRBJ2-7; 9 bases line up with TRBD2. V gave up 2 bases and J gave up 6 bases; unmatched junction bases: 8. This CDR3 has 15 residues. Germline CDR1 and CDR2: SGHTA and FQGNSA. CDR3 protein: CASSLRGGRGGEQYF. Here the CDR3 DNA reads TGTGCCAGCAGCTTACGAGGCGGGCGGGGGGGCGAGCAGTACTTC.

At least ten counts were recorded for this clonotype. The chain carries TRBV28 and TRBJ2-7, with D tentatively TRBD1 or TRBD2 (6 bases each). Trimming cost V 8 bases and J 3 bases, with 11 bases left between them. CDR3 size: 12 residues. The V gene's germline CDR1 is MDHEN and CDR2 SYDVKM. CDR3 in amino acids: CASLQGGYEQYF. CDR3 DNA: TGTGCCAGCCTACAGGGAGGCTACGAGCAGTACTTC. Drawing the rest from reference TRBV28 and TRBJ2-7, the complete variable domain is DVKVTQSSRYLVKRTGEKVFLECVQDMDHENMFWYRQDPGLGLRLIYFSYDVKMKEKGDIPEGYSVSREKKERFSLILESASTNQTSMYLCASLQGGYEQYFGPGTRLTVT.

J is TRBJ2-5 and V is TRBV7-3; no clear D gene. This CDR3 comprises 13 residues. V was shortened by 1 base and J by 5 bases, with 8 bases between the two germline ends. The germline V gene encodes CDR1 SGHTA and CDR2 FQGTGA. The CDR3 loop reads CASSLNPGETQYF. CDR3 bases: TGTGCCAGCAGCTTAAACCCCGGGGAGACCCAGTACTTC.

This clonotype was counted many times. V is TRBV7-9 and J is TRBJ2-1, with D possibly being TRBD2 (6 bases). The CDR3 spans 11 residues. CDR1 is SEHNR, CDR2 FQNEAQ, per germline (reference sequence). Between the trimmed V and J ends, which lost 7 bases and 10 bases, there was a span of 11 bases. The CDR3, as DNA: TGTGCCAGCATGGAGGGCAGGGAGCAGTTCTTC. It yields the protein CASMEGREQFF.

This clonotype was counted many times. This chain links TRBV28 with TRBJ1-5; 9 bases map to TRBD1. The CDR3 covers 17 residues. Per the germline V gene, CDR1 is MDHEN and CDR2 is SYDVKM. Trimming at V came to 6 bases and at J to 2 bases, leaving 11 bases not matched to a gene. The CDR3 DNA reads TGTGCCAGCAGCCTCGGACAGGGGCAAAGGGGCAATCAGCCCCAGCATTTT. Protein product: CASSLGQGQRGNQPQHF.

This clonotype was seen more than once but under ten times. This chain links TRBV28 with TRBJ1-6; D gene unclear. This CDR3 has 13 residues. The ends were cut back, 5 bases at V and 7 bases at J, with 9 bases in the middle. CDR1 MDHEN and CDR2 SYDVKM come from the germline V gene. In DNA, the CDR3 is TGTGCCAGCAGTGAGATATTAAATTCACCCCTCCACTTT. The encoded protein is CASSEILNSPLHF.

Only a few counts were recorded for this clonotype. V gene TRBV20-1 combines with J gene TRBJ1-6; D unresolved. The germline V and J ends were trimmed by 2 bases and 9 bases, with 11 bases remaining between them. Germline assignment: CDR1 DFQATT and CDR2 SNEGSKA (reference sequence). There are 13 residues in the CDR3. CDR3 loop: CSARSALGSPLHF. CDR3 nucleotides: TGCAGTGCTAGATCGGCTTTAGGTTCACCCCTCCACTTT.

This chain joins TRBV4-1 and TRBJ2-1, with TRBD2 matching 10 bases. The CDR3 runs to 16 residues. Germline CDR1 and CDR2: MGHRA and YSYEKL. V gave up 0 bases and J gave up 6 bases; unmatched junction bases: 5. In nucleotides, the CDR3 is TGCGCCAGCAGCCAAGATTCAGCGGGAGGGAGCAATGAGCAGTTCTTC. Its translation is CASSQDSAGGSNEQFF.

The chain recombines TRBV20-1 with TRBJ1-2; D is undetermined. Germline CDR1 DFQATT, CDR2 SNEGSKA (reference sequence). V was trimmed by 3 bases and J by 6 bases, leaving 11 bases between them. The CDR3 is made up of 12 amino acids. CDR3 sequence reads: CSARLVGDGYTF. The DNA of the CDR3 is TGCAGTGCTAGGTTGGTGGGCGATGGCTACACCTTC.

This clonotype was seen at least ten times. The CDR3 loop reads CASSLDTGGEKLFF. In DNA, the CDR3 is TGTGCCAGCAGCTTGGATACAGGGGGTGAAAAACTGTTTTTT. This rearrangement joins TRBV11-2 to TRBJ1-4, with 8 bases lining up with TRBD1. The junction had 4 bases not matched to a gene; V was cut back by 3 bases and J by 7 bases. Germline V lookup: CDR1 SGHAT, CDR2 FQNNGV. The CDR3 totals 14 residues.